This T cell receptor (beta chain) originates from a study of a mutant IDH1 vaccine in newly diagnosed glioma. Study information: Vaccines began 4-6 weeks after radiotherapy alone, or with temozolomide cycles. Those enrolled had earlier been treated with radiotherapy, temozolomide, or both, mostly both.

Time point indicated: week 35, safety follow-up. Doses comprised 300 ug of mutant IDH1 20-mer peptide each, plus topical imiquimod. Germline CDR1 is SQVTM and CDR2 is ANQGSEA. This CDR3 spans 14 amino acids. V gave up 3 bases and J gave up 1 base, with 13 bases separating them. The table came from immunoSEQ multiplex PCR; TCRdb's copy has only in-frame clones and leaves some out. The sample lists 40,000 to 50,000 clones, 85% to 90% occurring once. With respect to this clone: Its antigen is currently unknown.

The sample consisted of PBMCs, taken from a glioma patient whose treatment included an IDH1 peptide vaccine. This sequence originates from a man aged 40-49 years with glioma. V gene TRBV29-1 combines with J gene TRBJ2-7; D perhaps matches TRBD2 (6 bases). CDR3 nucleotides: TGCAGCGTTGACGGCATGGAGGGGTCCTACGAGCAGTACTTC. The encoded protein is CSVDGMEGSYEQYF.